Shown below are 11 T cell receptor beta chains from a single sample sequenced in a study of T cells in Graves' hyperthyroidism and ophthalmopathy. The investigators amplified TCR beta CDR3 regions from RNA transcripts. With the HTBI primer set, the TCR CDR3 went through a first round of RT-PCR. A single record per CDR3 protein comes from TCRdb applying MiXCR to the multiplex PCR reads. The sample carries 450,000 to 700,000 distinct CDR3 sequences, 46% recorded once. Sequencing was done on a sample of peripheral blood or thyroid tissue (not recorded which). The receptors here all came from an adult woman with Graves' disease, either hyperthyroidism or ophthalmopathy (not recorded which).

The chain links TRBV9 to TRBJ1-5; 8 bases match TRBD1. CDR3 size: 17 residues. The J segment lost 0 bases and the V segment lost 4 bases, leaving 9 bases of the junction unmatched. Germline CDR1 is SGDLS and CDR2 is YYNGEE. CDR3 amino acids: CASSLQYRGASNQPQHF. The DNA of the CDR3 is TGTGCCAGCAGCCTACAGTACAGGGGGGCTAGCAATCAGCCCCAGCATTTT.

This rearrangement joins TRBV20-1 to TRBJ1-5; D uncertain. This CDR3 comprises 9 residues. CDR1 and CDR2 from the germline V gene are DFQATT and SNEGSKA (reference sequence). The V end lost 0 bases, the J end lost 14 bases, and 5 bases lay between the germline ends. CDR3 nucleotide sequence: TGCAGTGCTAGAGACCCTGAGCATTTT. It specifies CSARDPEHF.

This clonotype was found many times. The rearrangement joins TRBV11-2 to TRBJ2-7, with D tentatively TRBD1 (5 bases). The CDR3 totals 14 residues. Between the trimmed V and J ends, which lost 4 bases and 2 bases, there was a span of 12 bases. Germline V gives CDR1 SGHAT, CDR2 FQNNGV. In DNA form, the CDR3 reads TGTGCCAGCAGCTCGGACATCCTAGCCTACGAGCAGTACTTC. The encoded protein is CASSSDILAYEQYF.

This sequence joins TRBV29-1 and TRBJ2-1; 8 nucleotides line up with TRBD2. Germline assignment: CDR1 SQVTM and CDR2 ANQGSEA. Trimming at V came to 4 bases and at J to 6 bases, leaving 5 bases not matched to a gene. The CDR3 length is 13 residues. CDR3 protein: CSVVAGFGNEQFF. CDR3 nucleotide sequence: TGCAGCGTTGTAGCGGGGTTTGGCAATGAGCAGTTCTTC.

There are many counts of this clonotype. The rearrangement joins TRBV20-1 to TRBJ1-5, with a possible D match to TRBD1 (6 bases). The CDR3 consists of 14 residues. The V and J ends lost 6 bases and 3 bases respectively, with 15 bases between them. Germline loops: CDR1 DFQATT, CDR2 SNEGSKA (reference sequence). The CDR3 spells CSAFGQLDNQPQHF. CDR3 coding DNA: TGCAGTGCCTTCGGACAGTTAGACAATCAGCCCCAGCATTTT.

The chain couples TRBV12-3 or TRBV12-4 to TRBJ1-1, with 9 bases identical to TRBD1. The CDR3 contains 15 residues. J lost 5 bases, V lost 4 bases, and 8 bases had no gene match. CDR3 protein: CASSWPGQGETEAFF. The CDR3 DNA reads as TGTGCCAGCAGTTGGCCGGGACAGGGTGAAACTGAAGCTTTCTTT.

This clonotype was found a few times. The J gene is TRBJ1-1, the V gene TRBV29-1; D not resolved. The CDR3 extends over 11 amino acids. Germline V gene sequence: CDR1 SQVTM, CDR2 ANQGSEA. V was clipped by 4 bases and J by 4 bases, with 7 bases between them. CDR3 nucleotides: TGCAGCGTTGCCGATCGCACTGAAGCTTTCTTT. Translating it yields CSVADRTEAFF.

In its sample, this clonotype was seen a few times. V gene TRBV5-4 combines with J gene TRBJ2-5; 7 bases agree with TRBD1. This CDR3 is built from 13 residues. The V and J ends lost 3 bases and 9 bases, in that order; junction bases with no gene match: 8. From germline, CDR1 is SGHNT and CDR2 YYREEE (reference sequence). CDR3: CASSSRQGLAQYF. The CDR3 DNA is TGTGCCAGCAGCTCTAGACAGGGTTTGGCCCAGTACTTC. Full variable domain (rest looked up from reference TRBV5-4 and TRBJ2-5): ETGVTQSPTHLIKTRGQQVTLRCSSQSGHNTVSWYQQALGQGPQFIFQYYREEENGRGNFPPRFSGLQFPNYSSELNVNALELDDSALYLCASSSRQGLAQYFGPGTRLLVL.

This clonotype was seen a handful of times. The chain joins TRBV7-2 to TRBJ1-2, with D maybe TRBD1 (6 bases). CDR1 and CDR2 from the germline V gene are SGHTA and FQGNSA. Between the trimmed V and J ends, which lost 1 base and 4 bases, there was a span of 10 bases. This CDR3 is built from 14 residues. The CDR3 sequence is CASSLGGGSYGYTF. The DNA for the CDR3 is TGTGCCAGCAGCTTAGGAGGGGGTAGCTATGGCTACACCTTC.

Concerning this clonotype: This likely comes from a read error, as the CDR3 has no conserved phenylalanine or tryptophan at its end. The limits of the CDR3 on the DNA are not certain, so only TCRdb's listed CDR3 is given. Here the CDR3 reads CASSPAAQPNS. V is TRBV5-1 and J is TRBJ1-6. The CDR3 numbers 11 amino acids, ends counted. The germline gives CDR1 SGHRS, CDR2 YFSETQ.

The chain employs TRBV7-9 and TRBJ1-3, with D uncertain. Trimming left V 1 base short and J 8 bases short, with 18 bases between. CDR1 is SEHNR and CDR2 is FQNEAQ in the germline V gene (reference sequence). The CDR3 extends over 16 amino acids. The CDR3: CASSLGVRVLGYTIYF. DNA of the CDR3: TGTGCCAGCAGCTTAGGTGTGCGGGTACTGGGCTACACCATATATTTT.